This record covers a single TCR beta chain. This entry belongs to a study of blood T cell repertoires in COVID-19. Study-level information: There were acute and convalescent COVID-19 samples, and they came from the United States, Italy and Spain. Sources were T cells, B-cell-depleted T cells, or PBMCs; the material itself was cDNA or gDNA.

Generated by immunoSEQ multiplex PCR, the TCRdb table keeps only in-frame clones and is missing some. The sample has under 95,000 clones; approximately 86% are singletons. The ends lost 0 bases at V and 1 base at J; junction bases unmatched: 0. Per the germline V gene, CDR1 is SGHRS and CDR2 is YFSETQ. This CDR3 comprises 15 residues. The rearrangement links TRBV5-1 to TRBJ1-1; 10 nucleotides agree with TRBD1. The sequencing input was peripheral blood. This TCR was recovered from a man in his forties with acute or convalescent COVID-19. The CDR3 sequence is CASSLGDRGNTEAFF. The CDR3 DNA reads as TGCGCCAGCAGCTTGGGGGACAGGGGGAACACTGAAGCTTTCTTT.